This T cell receptor (beta chain) emerged from a study of naive and memory T cell subsets. This clonotype was picked up many times. The beta constant-region primer was an equimolar mix of two oligonucleotides covering TRBC1 and TRBC2. Four rounds of PCR amplified the ligated cDNA using nested alpha and beta constant-region primers plus SP2. TCRdb re-derived calls from the UMI-ligation and nested PCR reads in MiXCR, one entry per CDR3 protein. The table has 70,000 to 95,000 distinct CDR3 sequences, 7% to 8% seen once; the top ten hold about 1.6%. Deletions cut 5 bases from V and 10 bases from J, with 12 bases between. Germline V gene data show CDR1 as SGHTA and CDR2 as FQGNSA. This CDR3 is built from 13 residues.

Input material: central memory CD4+ T cells from blood. V is TRBV7-2 and J is TRBJ1-6; D is unresolved. The receptor was derived from a human donor in good health. The chain's CDR3 is CASSNAFYSPLHF. DNA for the CDR3: TGTGCCAGCAGCAATGCGTTTTACTCACCCCTCCACTTT.